The 22 T cell receptor beta chains listed next were all sequenced from one sample in a study of T-cell reconstitution after alpha-beta-depleted transplantation in children. Unique molecular identifiers were built into the TCRbeta library. One entry per CDR3 protein, called by TCRdb with MiXCR from the PCR reads. This table has hundreds of thousands of distinct CDR3 sequences, 15% to 20% appearing once. The material sequenced was PBMCs, mostly from graft donor cells, taken 360 days after TCRalphabeta/CD19-depleted stem cell transplant. The source is a boy under two years old who had a stem cell transplant for Wiskott-Aldrich syndrome, so the T cells may come from the graft donor.

V usage is TRBV24-1 and J usage is TRBJ2-3; D assignment may be TRBD1 or TRBD2 (5 bases each). With 4 bases removed from V and 2 bases from J, the gap between germline ends came to 6 bases. The CDR3 totals 13 residues. Per the germline V gene, CDR1 is KGHDR and CDR2 is SFDVKD. DNA for the CDR3: TGTGCCACCAGTGAGGGGGTCACAGATACGCAGTATTTT. It yields the protein CATSEGVTDTQYF.

The CDR3 loop is CASSHSVETQYF. The CDR3 region has the DNA TGTGCCAGCAGCCACTCTGTGGAGACCCAGTACTTC. The chain has TRBV5-7 and TRBJ2-5; no clear D. TRBV5-7 is recorded as an ORF, its role being uncertain. The CDR3 covers 12 residues. V dropped 4 bases and J dropped 5 bases, with 9 bases sitting between them.

The chain recombines TRBV12-3 or TRBV12-4 with TRBJ2-1; 7 bases agree with TRBD2. Unmatched junction bases numbered 10, after V lost 6 bases and J lost 2 bases. The length of the CDR3 is 16 residues. CDR3 sequence (DNA): TGTGCCAGCAGGGCCCGCGGACGGGGGGCCTACAATGAGCAGTTCTTC. It is translated as CASRARGRGAYNEQFF.

The table lists this clonotype with a few counts. The rearrangement links TRBV6-1 to TRBJ2-5, with D maybe TRBD2 (6 bases). The CDR3 is 13 amino acids. The V gene's germline CDR1 is MNHNS and CDR2 SASEGT. Trimming removed 8 bases from V and 5 bases from J, with 15 bases in between. The CDR3 region is CASRGVWEETQYF. CDR3 nucleotide sequence: TGTGCCAGCCGCGGGGTGTGGGAGGAGACCCAGTACTTC.

This chain uses TRBV20-1 with TRBJ2-7, with D uncertain. This CDR3 contains 14 residues. Trimming took off 4 bases at V and 5 bases at J, with 18 bases between the two ends. Germline CDR1 and CDR2: DFQATT and SNEGSKA (reference sequence). The CDR3 DNA sequence: TGCAGTGCTACTCCCCGATTGTCTGGAGACGAGCAGTACTTC. It codes for CSATPRLSGDEQYF.

The rearrangement joins TRBV10-1 to TRBJ2-5; maybe TRBD2 (6 bases). From germline, CDR1 is WNHNN and CDR2 SYGVQD (reference sequence). CDR3 length: 15 amino acids. Trimming pared 6 bases from V and 5 bases from J, leaving 19 bases between. The CDR3 nucleotides read TGCGCCAGCAGCCGCCGACTAGAAGAGGGGGAGACCCAGTACTTC. It yields the protein CASSRRLEEGETQYF.

This chain uses TRBV2 with TRBJ1-5, with a tentative D call TRBD1 (5 bases). Germline lookup yields CDR1 SNHLY and CDR2 FYNNEI. The V gene lost 3 bases and the J gene lost 7 bases, with 13 bases spanning the gap. The CDR3 runs 14 residues. In nucleotides, the CDR3 is TGTGCCAGCAGTGACCAGGGAAGGGGACAGCCCCAGCATTTT. It codes for CASSDQGRGQPQHF.

V is TRBV10-3 and J is TRBJ2-5; D ambiguous. CDR1 is ENHRY and CDR2 is SYGVKD in the germline V gene. V lost 0 bases, J lost 2 bases, and 10 bases lay in between. The CDR3 contains 15 residues. The CDR3 protein is CAISESGPEQETQYF. As DNA, the CDR3 is TGTGCCATCAGTGAGTCCGGACCGGAACAAGAGACCCAGTACTTC.

This clonotype appeared a few times. The chain links TRBV24-1 to TRBJ2-1; D assignment may be TRBD1 or TRBD2 (7 bases each). Germline assignment: CDR1 KGHDR and CDR2 SFDVKD. Trimming cost V 5 bases and J 1 base, with 17 bases left between them. This CDR3 is 17 amino acids long. The CDR3: CATSAWSGGGSYNEQFF. The CDR3 DNA sequence: TGTGCCACCAGTGCATGGTCAGGGGGAGGGTCCTACAATGAGCAGTTCTTC.

This clonotype came up many times. The chain links TRBV24-1 to TRBJ2-3, with 9 nucleotides matching TRBD2. Germline-derived CDR1 and CDR2 are KGHDR and SFDVKD. This CDR3 has 16 residues. V shed 4 bases, J shed 5 bases, and the junction held 9 bases outside the gene matches. CDR3 in amino acids: CATSDFSGSGLDTQYF. DNA for the CDR3: TGTGCCACCAGTGACTTTAGCGGGAGTGGCTTAGATACGCAGTATTTT.

This clonotype was seen ten or more times. An end of the junction differs from the germline gene, which may be a read error. The chain combines TRBV5-1 with TRBJ2-7, with D possibly TRBD2 on 5 matching bases. CDR1 is SGHRS, CDR2 YFSETQ, per germline. The CDR3 is 13 amino acids. Here the CDR3 DNA reads TGTGCCAGCAGCTTGAGGGATTCCTACGAGCAGTACTTC. Translating it yields CASSLRDSYEQYF.

In this sample, this clonotype turned up a few times. This CDR3 is CASSLAIGPYYEQYF. CDR3 nucleotide sequence: TGCGCCAGCAGCTTGGCCATAGGACCGTATTACGAGCAGTACTTC. This chain uses TRBV5-1 with TRBJ2-7, with D unclear. V shed 0 bases and J shed 4 bases, with 14 bases lying between them. The germline CDR1 and CDR2 sequences are SGHRS and YFSETQ. This CDR3 region has 15 residues.

Only a few counts were recorded for this clonotype. V gene TRBV5-4 combines with J gene TRBJ2-1, with 8 bases matching TRBD2. This CDR3 spans 17 amino acids. J lost 5 bases, V lost 0 bases, and 10 bases had no gene match. Germline CDR1 and CDR2: SGHNT and YYREEE (reference sequence). The CDR3: CASSLARGDRLNNEQFF. DNA for the CDR3: TGTGCCAGCAGCTTGGCGCGGGGGGACCGACTGAACAATGAGCAGTTCTTC.

This clonotype was counted only a few times. The chain combines TRBV20-1 with TRBJ2-1; TRBD2 matches at 7 bases. J was trimmed by 6 bases and V by 6 bases; bases with no gene match: 14. Germline CDR1 reads DFQATT; CDR2 reads SNEGSKA (reference sequence). There are 15 residues in the CDR3. This CDR3 reads CSAKDVTSPINEQFF. The CDR3, as DNA: TGCAGTGCAAAGGATGTGACTAGCCCCATCAATGAGCAGTTCTTC.

The chain couples TRBV24-1 to TRBJ2-2, with D perhaps matching TRBD2 (6 bases). This CDR3 is built from 16 residues. V was trimmed by 2 bases and J by 5 bases, leaving 14 bases between them. Germline CDR1 reads KGHDR; CDR2 reads SFDVKD. CDR3 region: CATSDSTGSLTGELFF. The CDR3 nucleotides are TGTGCCACCAGTGATTCCACCGGGAGTTTGACCGGGGAGCTGTTTTTT.

This clonotype was counted a few times. The rearrangement links TRBV12-3 or TRBV12-4 to TRBJ2-7, with 9 bases identical to TRBD1. The ends lost 3 bases at V and 4 bases at J; junction bases unmatched: 7. The CDR3 is made up of 15 amino acids. The CDR3 sequence is CASSFATGGGYEQYF. The CDR3 DNA is TGTGCCAGCAGTTTTGCAACAGGGGGCGGGTACGAGCAGTACTTC.

The V gene is TRBV9, the J gene TRBJ2-7; 8 bases match TRBD1. Germline CDR1 reads SGDLS; CDR2 reads YYNGEE. With V trimmed by 4 bases and J by 5 bases, 14 bases remained unmatched. The CDR3 loop spans 16 amino acids. CDR3 DNA: TGTGCCAGCAGCCCCTTCCAGACAGGGGTCCGCGACGAGCAGTACTTC. Protein sequence: CASSPFQTGVRDEQYF.

This clonotype appeared a few times. The chain employs TRBV12-3 or TRBV12-4 and TRBJ1-1; the D is unclear. Trimming left V 3 bases short and J 5 bases short, with 13 bases between. The CDR3 contains 14 residues. For the CDR3, the DNA is TGTGCCAGCAGTTTTGCGAGAATAAGTACTGAAGCTTTCTTT. It codes for CASSFARISTEAFF.

This clonotype has more than one count but fewer than ten. V gene TRBV27 combines with J gene TRBJ2-5, with D tentatively TRBD2 (6 bases). Germline V lookup: CDR1 MNHEY, CDR2 SMNVEV (reference sequence). The CDR3 is 15 residues long. With 3 bases removed from V and 2 bases from J, the gap between germline ends came to 13 bases. CDR3: CASSFRGTAQETQYF. The CDR3 coding sequence is TGTGCCAGCAGTTTTCGGGGGACGGCTCAAGAGACCCAGTACTTC.

The chain uses TRBV21-1 and TRBJ1-6; no DNA check was done on the table's D call, TRBD1. TRBV21-1 is assigned pseudogene status. This CDR3 has 18 residues. CDR3 sequence reads: CASSKGNRVGIYNSPLHF. Here the CDR3 DNA reads TGTGCCAGCAGCAAAGGGAACAGGGTAGGAATATATAATTCACCCCTCCACTTT.

CDR3 in amino acids: CATSDPGGGSGEAFF. The CDR3 DNA is TGTGCCACCAGTGACCCAGGAGGGGGATCCGGTGAAGCTTTCTTT. The V call is TRBV24-1, the J call TRBJ1-1; tentatively, D is TRBD1 (6 bases). V lost 4 bases and J 7 bases, leaving 18 bases between the germline ends. Germline V gene lookup returns CDR1 KGHDR and CDR2 SFDVKD. This CDR3 has 15 residues.

This clonotype came up a few times. The genes are TRBV6-1 and TRBJ2-6; D is perhaps TRBD2 (6 bases). The CDR3 runs 15 residues. Looked up from germline, CDR1 is MNHNS and CDR2 is SASEGT. CDR3 DNA sequence: TGTCCGGGGGTCGGAGGACACTCTGGGGCCAACGTCCTGACTTTC. Its translation is CPGVGGHSGANVLTF.